This is a list of T cell receptor beta chains from one sample in a study of radiation and T cells in renal cell carcinoma. The repertoire was sequenced with immunoSEQ multiplex PCR; TCRdb's copy has only in-frame clones and lacks some. The repertoire holds 150,000 to 160,000 clones, with 87% as singletons. The input for sequencing was blood, taken from a patient whose treatment included radiotherapy and nephrectomy. The receptor set was obtained from a woman between 50 and 59 years old with renal cell carcinoma. Each CDR3 is given with its conserved first and last residue. D genes are given only for firm matches. Clone size is stated in some rows and not others, as once, few, many or a class when expanded.

d_gene: NA; v_gene: TRBV7-9; j_gene: TRBJ1-6; abundance: once; len: 15; CDR3nt: TGTGCCACCAAACCGTCTGGGAGGAATAATTCACCCCTCCACTTT; CDR3aa: CATKPSGRNNSPLHF
d_gene: TRBD1; v_gene: TRBV5-1; j_gene: TRBJ2-3; abundance: NA; len: 16; CDR3nt: TGCGCCAGCAGCTTTGAGGGACAGCCATCTACAGATACGCAGTATTTT; CDR3aa: CASSFEGQPSTDTQYF
d_gene: NA; v_gene: TRBV9; j_gene: TRBJ2-3; abundance: NA; len: 13; CDR3nt: TGTGCCAGCAACGAGGATAGCACAGATACGCAGTATTTT; CDR3aa: CASNEDSTDTQYF
d_gene: TRBD2; v_gene: TRBV5-1; j_gene: TRBJ2-1; abundance: once; len: 15; CDR3nt: TGCGCCAGCAGCTTGCTAGCGGGGCTTTGGAATGAGCAGTTCTTC; CDR3aa: CASSLLAGLWNEQFF
d_gene: NA; v_gene: TRBV6-5; j_gene: TRBJ2-5; abundance: once; len: 16; CDR3nt: TGTGCCAGCAGTTACTCGAGAGGGGGGCTTGATGAGACCCAGTACTTC; CDR3aa: CASSYSRGGLDETQYF
d_gene: NA; v_gene: TRBV5-6; j_gene: TRBJ1-1; abundance: few; len: 16; CDR3nt: TGTGCCAGCAGCCCTTCCTCGACAGACCTGAACACTGAAGCTTTCTTT; CDR3aa: CASSPSSTDLNTEAFF
d_gene: TRBD1; v_gene: TRBV15; j_gene: TRBJ2-7; abundance: NA; len: 14; CDR3nt: TGTGCCACCAGGCCGGGACAGGGTTCCTACGAGCAGTACTTC; CDR3aa: CATRPGQGSYEQYF
d_gene: NA; v_gene: TRBV10-2; j_gene: TRBJ2-4; abundance: NA; len: 14; CDR3nt: TGCGCCAGCAGTGAGTCGTTCCGCAAAAACATTCAGTACTTC; CDR3aa: CASSESFRKNIQYF
d_gene: TRBD1; v_gene: TRBV5-1; j_gene: TRBJ1-6; abundance: NA; len: 13; CDR3nt: TGCGCCAGCAGTCAACAGGGGAATTCACCCCTCCACTTT; CDR3aa: CASSQQGNSPLHF
d_gene: NA; v_gene: TRBV7-9; j_gene: TRBJ1-2; abundance: once; len: 13; CDR3nt: TGTGCCAGCAGCTGGGACTCTAACTATGGCTACACCTTC; CDR3aa: CASSWDSNYGYTF
d_gene: NA; v_gene: TRBV9; j_gene: TRBJ1-5; abundance: NA; len: 14; CDR3nt: TGTGCCAGCAGCTCAAGTGGGGGCAATCAGCCCCAGCATTTT; CDR3aa: CASSSSGGNQPQHF
d_gene: NA; v_gene: TRBV30; j_gene: TRBJ1-1; abundance: few; len: 12; CDR3nt: TGTGCCTGGAATCGTGTTGTCTCTGAAGCTTTCTTT; CDR3aa: CAWNRVVSEAFF
d_gene: TRBD1; v_gene: TRBV19; j_gene: TRBJ2-5; abundance: NA; len: 12; CDR3nt: TGTGCCAGTAAGGGGGCCCAAGAGACCCAGTACTTC; CDR3aa: CASKGAQETQYF
d_gene: NA; v_gene: TRBV18; j_gene: TRBJ1-1; abundance: NA; len: 17; CDR3nt: TGTGCCAGCTCACCAGCGGCAGGGGCGGTGGGTAACACTGAAGCTTTCTTT; CDR3aa: CASSPAAGAVGNTEAFF
d_gene: NA; v_gene: TRBV5-4; j_gene: TRBJ2-5; abundance: NA; len: 13; CDR3nt: TGTGCCAGCAGCTCTCCGGGGCAAGAGACCCAGTACTTC; CDR3aa: CASSSPGQETQYF
d_gene: TRBD1; v_gene: TRBV19; j_gene: TRBJ2-7; abundance: once; len: 13; CDR3nt: TGTGCCAGTGGTGTCCAGGGGGCCGACGAGCAGTACTTC; CDR3aa: CASGVQGADEQYF
d_gene: NA; v_gene: TRBV4-1; j_gene: TRBJ2-1; abundance: NA; len: 11; CDR3nt: TGCGCCAGCAGCCTCCAGGGTGAGCAGTTCTTC; CDR3aa: CASSLQGEQFF
d_gene: NA; v_gene: TRBV6-5; j_gene: TRBJ2-5; abundance: NA; len: 12; CDR3nt: TGTGCCAGCAGTTACGCGGGTCGGACCCAGTACTTC; CDR3aa: CASSYAGRTQYF
d_gene: NA; v_gene: TRBV7-9; j_gene: TRBJ2-1; abundance: once; len: 16; CDR3nt: TGTGCCAGCAGCTTAGTAGCCGGACAGAGCTACAATGAGCAGTTCTTC; CDR3aa: CASSLVAGQSYNEQFF
d_gene: NA; v_gene: TRBV4-3; j_gene: TRBJ1-4; abundance: NA; len: 16; CDR3nt: TGCGCCAGCAGCCAAGATCTAGGGGCAACTAATGAAAAACTGTTTTTT; CDR3aa: CASSQDLGATNEKLFF
d_gene: NA; v_gene: TRBV6-5; j_gene: TRBJ1-1; abundance: NA; len: 14; CDR3nt: TGTGCCAGCACCCCGGGACGACTGGGGACTGAAGCTTTCTTT; CDR3aa: CASTPGRLGTEAFF
d_gene: NA; v_gene: TRBV30; j_gene: TRBJ1-2; abundance: NA; len: 16; CDR3nt: TGTGCCTGGAGAGAAACGAGCCGACAAACCAACTATGGCTACACCTTC; CDR3aa: CAWRETSRQTNYGYTF
d_gene: NA; v_gene: TRBV10-3; j_gene: TRBJ1-1; abundance: once; len: 13; CDR3nt: TGTGCTACCGGGGGGGGCTCGAACACTGAAGCTTTCTTT; CDR3aa: CATGGGSNTEAFF
d_gene: TRBD1; v_gene: TRBV19; j_gene: TRBJ1-5; abundance: NA; len: 16; CDR3nt: TGTGCCAGTAGCTTCTGGACAGGGGGCCAGATTCAGCCCCAGCATTTT; CDR3aa: CASSFWTGGQIQPQHF
d_gene: NA; v_gene: TRBV18; j_gene: TRBJ2-3; abundance: NA; len: 12; CDR3nt: TGTGCCAGCTCAGTAACCACAGATACGCAGTATTTT; CDR3aa: CASSVTTDTQYF
d_gene: NA; v_gene: TRBV28; j_gene: TRBJ1-1; abundance: NA; len: 12; CDR3nt: TGTGCCAGCAGTCCCCGGACCTCTGGAGCTTTCTTT; CDR3aa: CASSPRTSGAFF
d_gene: TRBD1; v_gene: TRBV18; j_gene: TRBJ1-6; abundance: NA; len: 15; CDR3nt: TGTGCCAGCTCATCGGACAGGGGGCGCGATTCACCCCTCCACTTT; CDR3aa: CASSSDRGRDSPLHF
d_gene: NA; v_gene: TRBV7-9; j_gene: TRBJ2-3; abundance: few; len: 15; CDR3nt: TGTGCCAGCAGCTCTGTTAGCCGTAGCACAGATACGCAGTATTTT; CDR3aa: CASSSVSRSTDTQYF
d_gene: TRBD1; v_gene: TRBV2; j_gene: TRBJ2-2; abundance: NA; len: 13; CDR3nt: TGTGCCAGCAAAGGGGGCCGGGCCGGGGAGCTGTTTTTT; CDR3aa: CASKGGRAGELFF
d_gene: NA; v_gene: TRBV6-5; j_gene: TRBJ1-2; abundance: NA; len: 14; CDR3nt: TGTGCCAGCAGTTACTCGGACAGTTCCTATGGCTACACCTTC; CDR3aa: CASSYSDSSYGYTF
d_gene: NA; v_gene: TRBV2; j_gene: TRBJ1-2; abundance: NA; len: 16; CDR3nt: TGTGCCAGCAGGGAGAGGTCGGACGGAGGCGACTATGGCTACACCTTC; CDR3aa: CASRERSDGGDYGYTF
d_gene: NA; v_gene: TRBV4-3; j_gene: TRBJ1-2; abundance: NA; len: 15; CDR3nt: TGCGCCAGCAGCCAAGAGTGGCTTCAGGTCGATGGCTACACCTTC; CDR3aa: CASSQEWLQVDGYTF
d_gene: TRBD1; v_gene: TRBV6-6; j_gene: TRBJ2-7; abundance: NA; len: 15; CDR3nt: TGTGCCAGCAGTCCCGACGGACAGGGTGGCTACGAGCAGTACTTC; CDR3aa: CASSPDGQGGYEQYF
d_gene: TRBD1; v_gene: TRBV19; j_gene: TRBJ1-5; abundance: NA; len: 15; CDR3nt: TGTGCCAGTAGTTCACAGGGGGTGGGCAATCAGCCCCAGCATTTT; CDR3aa: CASSSQGVGNQPQHF
d_gene: NA; v_gene: TRBV6-5; j_gene: TRBJ1-6; abundance: NA; len: 14; CDR3nt: TGTGCCAGCAGAAAAGACAGATTCAATTCACCCCTCCACTTT; CDR3aa: CASRKDRFNSPLHF
d_gene: NA; v_gene: TRBV4-2; j_gene: TRBJ2-6; abundance: NA; len: 15; CDR3nt: TGTGCCAGCAGCCAAGATGTCTCTGGGGCCAACGTCCTGACTTTC; CDR3aa: CASSQDVSGANVLTF
d_gene: NA; v_gene: TRBV19; j_gene: TRBJ1-1; abundance: once; len: 14; CDR3nt: TGTGCCAGTAGTTACCGGGGCCAGAACACTGAAGCTTTCTTT; CDR3aa: CASSYRGQNTEAFF
d_gene: TRBD1; v_gene: TRBV5-8; j_gene: TRBJ1-5; abundance: NA; len: 13; CDR3nt: TGTGCCAGCAGATACAGGGGCGGCCAGCCCCAGCATTTT; CDR3aa: CASRYRGGQPQHF
d_gene: NA; v_gene: TRBV29-1; j_gene: TRBJ1-4; abundance: NA; len: 13; CDR3nt: TGCAGCGTTGGGGGACGGCTTAATGAAAAACTGTTTTTT; CDR3aa: CSVGGRLNEKLFF
d_gene: NA; v_gene: TRBV6-5; j_gene: TRBJ1-5; abundance: NA; len: 13; CDR3nt: TGTGCCAGCATCCTCGACAGCAATCAGCCCCAGCATTTT; CDR3aa: CASILDSNQPQHF
d_gene: TRBD1; v_gene: TRBV6-6; j_gene: TRBJ2-7; abundance: NA; len: 14; CDR3nt: TGTGCCATCAGTGGGACAGGGGGCTCGGTCGAGCAGTACTTC; CDR3aa: CAISGTGGSVEQYF
d_gene: TRBD2; v_gene: TRBV28; j_gene: TRBJ2-7; abundance: NA; len: 16; CDR3nt: TGTGCCAGCAGCCTTCCAGAACTAGCGGTGCGTCACGAGCAGTACTTC; CDR3aa: CASSLPELAVRHEQYF
d_gene: NA; v_gene: TRBV2; j_gene: TRBJ1-6; abundance: NA; len: 17; CDR3nt: TGTGCCAGTGGGGAGGCGGGGTCCAGCTCCTATAATTCACCCCTCCACTTT; CDR3aa: CASGEAGSSSYNSPLHF
d_gene: NA; v_gene: TRBV7-9; j_gene: TRBJ2-7; abundance: NA; len: 15; CDR3nt: TGTGCCAGCAGCTTAGGGGACCCTGGAAGTCACGAGCAGTACTTC; CDR3aa: CASSLGDPGSHEQYF
d_gene: NA; v_gene: TRBV5-6; j_gene: TRBJ1-1; abundance: few; len: 14; CDR3nt: TGTGCCAGCAGCTTGGGTCAGGCTAGGGGTGAAGCTTTCTTT; CDR3aa: CASSLGQARGEAFF
d_gene: NA; v_gene: TRBV4-1; j_gene: TRBJ2-7; abundance: NA; len: 14; CDR3nt: TGCGCCAGCAGCCAAGGGGCAGGGTTGAACGAGCAGTACTTC; CDR3aa: CASSQGAGLNEQYF
d_gene: TRBD1; v_gene: TRBV23-1; j_gene: TRBJ2-7; abundance: NA; len: 19; CDR3nt: TGCGCCAGCAGTCAATTAGCCAGGTTCCACAGGGGGATTGGGGACGAGCAGTACTTC; CDR3aa: CASSQLARFHRGIGDEQYF
d_gene: TRBD1; v_gene: TRBV7-2; j_gene: TRBJ2-7; abundance: NA; len: 17; CDR3nt: TGTGCCAGCAGCTTAGAAGGCGCAGGGACAGGGAACCGCGAGCAGTACTTC; CDR3aa: CASSLEGAGTGNREQYF
d_gene: TRBD1; v_gene: TRBV5-1; j_gene: TRBJ2-3; abundance: NA; len: 14; CDR3nt: TGCGCCAGCAGGGACGGACAGGGGCCAGATACGCAGTATTTT; CDR3aa: CASRDGQGPDTQYF
d_gene: TRBD1; v_gene: TRBV6-6; j_gene: TRBJ1-2; abundance: NA; len: 15; CDR3nt: TGTGCCAGCAGTTACGGGGACAGGACTAACTATGGCTACACCTTC; CDR3aa: CASSYGDRTNYGYTF
d_gene: TRBD1; v_gene: TRBV5-8; j_gene: TRBJ2-6; abundance: NA; len: 20; CDR3nt: TGTGCCAGCACACGCCGCGATGGGACAGGAGTCTTCTCTGGGGCCAACGTCCTGACTTTC; CDR3aa: CASTRRDGTGVFSGANVLTF
d_gene: NA; v_gene: TRBV7-7; j_gene: TRBJ2-1; abundance: few; len: 13; CDR3nt: TGTGCTAGCAGCCCCCAGGGGCCGGCCACGCAGTTCTTC; CDR3aa: CASSPQGPATQFF
d_gene: NA; v_gene: TRBV4-2; j_gene: TRBJ2-3; abundance: NA; len: 16; CDR3nt: TGTGCCAGCAGCCGCACCACCGGGACATCGGGCGATACGCAGTATTTT; CDR3aa: CASSRTTGTSGDTQYF
d_gene: TRBD2; v_gene: TRBV7-2; j_gene: TRBJ2-1; abundance: few; len: 13; CDR3nt: TGTGCCAGCCGGGGGGTGGGCTACAATGAGCAGTTCTTC; CDR3aa: CASRGVGYNEQFF